What follows are 25 T cell receptor beta chains derived from one specimen sequenced in a study of T cell responses to AZD1222 COVID-19 vaccine. The data were produced by immunoSEQ multiplex PCR, yet TCRdb's version contains in-frame clones alone and is incomplete. The data hold 150,000 or so clones, with about 89% observed a single time. Here the sequenced sample was peripheral blood, taken on day 0 of AZD1222 vaccination. These receptor sequences come from an adult in good health.

The gene calls are TRBV5-5 and TRBJ1-1; 7 bases align to TRBD1. Germline values: CDR1 SGHKS, CDR2 YYEKEE (reference sequence). The CDR3 loop spans 15 amino acids. J lost 1 base, V lost 0 bases, and 3 bases had no gene match. CDR3 sequence reads: CASSLGGQTNTEAFF. The CDR3 bases are TGTGCCAGCAGCTTGGGGGGACAGACGAACACTGAAGCTTTCTTT.

The chain recombines TRBV7-8 with TRBJ1-6; tentative D call: TRBD1 (5 bases). CDR1 and CDR2 from the germline V gene are SGHVS and FQNEAQ. V shed 1 base and J shed 7 bases, with 11 bases lying between them. The CDR3 runs to 15 residues. The CDR3 region has the DNA TGTGCCAGCAGCTTAGTCCAGGGAGCGAATTCACCCCTCCACTTT. Translated: CASSLVQGANSPLHF.

The rearrangement joins TRBV7-3 to TRBJ2-2; 8 positions agree with TRBD2. The length of the CDR3 is 16 residues. CDR1 and CDR2 (germline): SGHTA, FQGTGA. The V gene end was trimmed by 0 bases and the J gene end by 7 bases; junction bases not matched to a gene: 7. The CDR3 here is CASSLTSGMGSGELFF. The DNA for the CDR3 is TGTGCCAGCAGCTTAACTAGCGGGATGGGGAGCGGGGAGCTGTTTTTT.

This clone showed up many times. The J gene is TRBJ1-5, the V gene TRBV4-1; possible D gene TRBD1, 5 bases. The CDR3 consists of 15 residues. CDR1 is MGHRA and CDR2 is YSYEKL in the germline V gene. Trimming took off 3 bases at V and 3 bases at J, with 12 bases between the two ends. The CDR3 DNA sequence: TGCGCCAGCAGCCATTGGGAAGGGGACAATCAGCCCCAGCATTTT. As protein: CASSHWEGDNQPQHF.

The rearrangement joins TRBV11-1 to TRBJ1-2, with D unclear. Trimming left V 1 base short and J 13 bases short, with 25 bases between. In germline, CDR1 is SGHAT, CDR2 FQDESV (reference sequence). This CDR3 comprises 16 residues. This CDR3 is CASSLGSGRRVASSTF. CDR3 DNA sequence: TGTGCCAGCAGCTTAGGCAGCGGGAGACGGGTAGCCTCCAGCACCTTC.

CDR3 amino acids: CASSPQTGPGNTIYF. The CDR3 DNA is TGTGCCAGCTCACCCCAGACAGGGCCTGGAAACACCATATATTTT. The chain employs TRBV18 and TRBJ1-3; 7 bases line up with TRBD1. CDR3 size: 15 residues. Germline V gives CDR1 KGHSH, CDR2 LQKENI. V shed 3 bases, J shed 2 bases, and the junction held 4 bases outside the gene matches.

The chain is built from TRBV6-2 or TRBV6-3 and TRBJ2-2; D remains unclear. The CDR3 contains 15 residues. Per germline, CDR1 MNHEY and CDR2 SVGEGT. The ends were cut back, 0 bases at V and 4 bases at J, with 9 bases in the middle. The CDR3 spells CASSYSSSLTGELFF. Here the CDR3 DNA reads TGTGCCAGCAGTTACTCGAGCTCCCTCACCGGGGAGCTGTTTTTT.

This clone was recorded only once. The J gene is TRBJ2-1, the V gene TRBV9, with no clear D. This CDR3 spans 13 amino acids. With 6 bases removed from V and 5 bases from J, the gap between germline ends came to 12 bases. Germline CDR1 reads SGDLS; CDR2 reads YYNGEE. CDR3 sequence: CASNPPDHNEQFF. CDR3 in DNA: TGTGCCAGCAACCCCCCAGATCACAATGAGCAGTTCTTC.

V is TRBV5-5 and J is TRBJ2-5; 12 bases map to TRBD2. The CDR3 covers 17 residues. In germline, CDR1 is SGHKS, CDR2 YYEKEE (reference sequence). Losses at the gene ends were 0 bases for V and 0 bases for J; bases not matched to a gene: 3. CDR3 in DNA: TGTGCCAGCAGCTTGGGTACTAGCGGGGGGTACCAAGAGACCCAGTACTTC. Amino acids: CASSLGTSGGYQETQYF.

The genes are TRBV5-1 and TRBJ2-5, with 10 bases identical to TRBD1. J was trimmed by 4 bases and V by 4 bases; bases with no gene match: 10. CDR1 SGHRS and CDR2 YFSETQ come from the germline V gene. CDR3 length: 16 amino acids. The CDR3 reads CASSPQTGGLAETQYF. The CDR3 bases are TGCGCCAGCAGCCCCCAGACAGGGGGCTTAGCAGAGACCCAGTACTTC.

The chain has TRBV19 and TRBJ2-3; 7 nucleotides align to TRBD1. Unmatched junction bases numbered 4, after V lost 4 bases and J lost 0 bases. Germline V gene sequence: CDR1 LNHDA, CDR2 SQIVND (reference sequence). The CDR3 contains 15 residues. CDR3 bases: TGTGCCAGTAGTAAGGGACAGTCGAGCACAGATACGCAGTATTTT. This sequence encodes CASSKGQSSTDTQYF.

This chain links TRBV5-1 with TRBJ1-3, with 7 nucleotides matching TRBD1. Germline trimming cut 4 bases from V and 0 bases from J; bases unmatched to any gene: 7. This CDR3 comprises 16 residues. Looked up from germline, CDR1 is SGHRS and CDR2 is YFSETQ. CDR3 sequence reads: CASSGGQLSSGNTIYF. In DNA form, the CDR3 reads TGCGCCAGCAGCGGGGGACAGCTGAGCTCTGGAAACACCATATATTTT.

The rearrangement links TRBV4-3 to TRBJ2-7, with a tentative D call TRBD2 (6 bases). The CDR3 totals 17 residues. V was trimmed by 1 base and J by 2 bases, leaving 18 bases between them. CDR1 and CDR2 from the germline V gene are LGHNA and YSLEER. Written as DNA, the CDR3 is TGCGCCAGCAGCCAAGTCTTGGGGCGGGGAACGACCTACGAGCAGTACTTC. This codes for CASSQVLGRGTTYEQYF.

The chain couples TRBV28 to TRBJ1-1; 8 positions agree with TRBD1. Trimming at V came to 3 bases and at J to 6 bases, leaving 9 bases not matched to a gene. The V gene's germline CDR1 is MDHEN and CDR2 SYDVKM. The CDR3 is made up of 15 amino acids. The CDR3 nucleotides are TGTGCCAGCAGTTTGATGGTTGGACAGGGATCTGAAGCTTTCTTT. As protein: CASSLMVGQGSEAFF.

The J gene is TRBJ2-1, the V gene TRBV29-1; the D is unclear. V shed 3 bases and J shed 7 bases, with 10 bases lying between them. Germline V gives CDR1 SQVTM, CDR2 ANQGSEA. CDR3 length: 12 residues. The CDR3 region is CSVDQVNNEQFF. The DNA for the CDR3 is TGCAGCGTTGATCAGGTTAATAATGAGCAGTTCTTC.

The chain employs TRBV10-3 and TRBJ2-7; 7 bases are shared with TRBD2. The CDR3 spans 15 residues. Germline CDR1 reads ENHRY; CDR2 reads SYGVKD. Unmatched junction bases numbered 10, after V lost 7 bases and J lost 1 base. The CDR3 bases are TGTGCCATCAAAGGGGCGGGAGAAGGTTCCTACGAGCAGTACTTC. As protein: CAIKGAGEGSYEQYF.

The genes are TRBV29-1 and TRBJ2-3; TRBD1 is a possible D gene (6 bases). The germline V and J ends were trimmed by 4 bases and 2 bases, with 10 bases remaining between them. The length of the CDR3 is 13 residues. Germline loops: CDR1 SQVTM, CDR2 ANQGSEA. DNA for the CDR3: TGCAGCGTTGGGCAGGGGTCCACAGATACGCAGTATTTT. This sequence encodes CSVGQGSTDTQYF.

Only one count was recorded for this clone. The chain uses TRBV5-1 and TRBJ1-1; D unclear. Germline CDR1 SGHRS, CDR2 YFSETQ. Trimming removed 2 bases from V and 1 base from J, with 9 bases in between. There are 14 residues in the CDR3. DNA for the CDR3: TGCGCCAGCAGCTTCAAGGCAGGGAACACTGAAGCTTTCTTT. It translates to CASSFKAGNTEAFF.

J is TRBJ1-4 and V is TRBV10-1; no definite D call. V was clipped by 3 bases and J by 4 bases, with 9 bases between them. Germline V CDR1 and CDR2: WNHNN, SYGVQD (reference sequence). This CDR3 comprises 14 residues. Here the CDR3 reads CASSEAGNNEKLFF. The DNA of the CDR3 is TGCGCCAGCAGTGAAGCGGGAAATAATGAAAAACTGTTTTTT.

The count of this clone is one. V is TRBV7-3 and J is TRBJ2-1; D is undetermined. Germline V lookup: CDR1 SGHTA, CDR2 FQGTGA. V was shortened by 2 bases and J by 7 bases, with 12 bases between the two germline ends. CDR3 size: 14 residues. CDR3 nucleotide sequence: TGTGCCAGCAGCTTAGCGGCAGATTTTAATGAGCAGTTCTTC. The encoded protein is CASSLAADFNEQFF.

The chain recombines TRBV3-1 (or the pseudogene TRBV3-2) with TRBJ1-5; 7 positions match TRBD1. Germline V gene lookup returns CDR1 LGHDT and CDR2 YNNKEL (reference sequence). The CDR3 runs 14 residues. The ends lost 4 bases at V and 9 bases at J; junction bases unmatched: 9. In DNA, the CDR3 is TGTGCCAGCAGCCGCGGGACAGATATGGCGCCCCAGCATTTT. It yields the protein CASSRGTDMAPQHF.

As concerns this clone: Mismatch with germline at one junction end may stem from a read error. The rearrangement links TRBV6-1 to TRBJ2-3; 9 positions match TRBD2. Per the germline V gene, CDR1 is MNHNS and CDR2 is SASEGT. The CDR3 consists of 15 residues. The CDR3 nucleotides read TGTGCCAGCCGTGAGACTAGCGGACGCACAGATACGCAGTATTTT. Amino acids: CASRETSGRTDTQYF.

This clone was picked up a small number of times. This sequence joins TRBV21-1 and TRBJ2-7; the table names TRBD1, a call not compared with the DNA. TRBV21-1 has pseudogene status. The CDR3 is made up of 13 amino acids. This chain's CDR3 is CARDGTATYEQYV. CDR3 nucleotide sequence: TGTGCCCGGGACGGGACAGCGACCTACGAGCAGTACGTC.

This chain links TRBV10-2 with TRBJ2-5; D remains ambiguous. The CDR3 is made up of 14 amino acids. Germline CDR1 is WSHSY and CDR2 is SAAADI. The V end lost 0 bases, the J end lost 6 bases, and 11 bases lay between the germline ends. The CDR3 DNA reads TGCGCCAGCAGTGAGTCAAGACCGTTGCAGACCCAGTACTTC. It is translated as CASSESRPLQTQYF.

The rearrangement uses TRBV3-1 (or the pseudogene TRBV3-2) and TRBJ2-1; 9 bases map to TRBD1. Germline CDR1 and CDR2: LGHDT and YNNKEL (reference sequence). The CDR3 totals 19 residues. The ends lost 4 bases at V and 1 base at J; junction bases unmatched: 14. CDR3 protein: CASSPRAVDRGLSYNEQFF. CDR3 DNA: TGTGCCAGCAGCCCACGAGCAGTGGACAGGGGTCTTTCCTACAATGAGCAGTTCTTC.